The next 27 T cell receptor beta chains were all read from a single sample in a study of blood T cell repertoires in COVID-19. Assay: immunoSEQ multiplex PCR; the TCRdb copy retains only in-frame clones and omits some. The sample includes roughly 380,000 clones, about 90% seen only once; the top ten take 0.85% to 1.3%. The sequencing sample was made of PBMCs or T cells enriched from blood (not recorded which). The receptors originated from a woman between 25 and 40 years old who had been exposed to COVID-19.

The rearrangement uses TRBV7-8 and TRBJ2-7, with D possibly TRBD1 on 5 matching bases. The CDR3 covers 14 residues. Germline lookup yields CDR1 SGHVS and CDR2 FQNEAQ. Deletions cut 2 bases from V and 2 bases from J, with 10 bases between. The CDR3 nucleotides read TGTGCCAGCAGCTTAATGCAGGGCACCTACGAGCAGTACTTC. It encodes CASSLMQGTYEQYF.

This chain links TRBV19 with TRBJ2-7; D might be TRBD1 (5 bases). Trimming took off 4 bases at V and 5 bases at J, with 15 bases between the two ends. Germline assignment: CDR1 LNHDA and CDR2 SQIVND (reference sequence). The CDR3 totals 14 residues. CDR3 protein: CASSTRQTGDEQYF. The DNA of the CDR3 is TGTGCCAGTAGTACAAGACAGACTGGCGACGAGCAGTACTTC. Looking up the rest from reference TRBV19 and TRBJ2-7 gives the full variable domain: DGGITQSPKYLFRKEGQNVTLSCEQNLNHDAMYWYRQDPGQGLRLIYYSQIVNDFQKGDIAEGYSVSREKKESFPLTVTSAQKNPTAFYLCASSTRQTGDEQYFGPGTRLTVT.

CDR3 nucleotide sequence: TGTGCCAGTGGACAGAGAAACACTGAAGCTTTCTTT. Translating gives CASGQRNTEAFF. The chain employs TRBV19 and TRBJ1-1; weak D call: TRBD1 (6 bases). V gave up 8 bases and J gave up 2 bases, with 9 bases separating them. There are 12 residues in the CDR3. Germline values: CDR1 LNHDA, CDR2 SQIVND (reference sequence).

The V gene is TRBV5-1, the J gene TRBJ1-6, with 9 bases that match TRBD1. V lost 0 bases and J lost 6; bases outside the gene matches: 7. Germline-derived CDR1 and CDR2 are SGHRS and YFSETQ. The CDR3 contains 17 residues. In nucleotides, the CDR3 is TGCGCCAGCAGCTTGGCTCCGCCGGACAGGGGTAATTCACCCCTCCACTTT. It translates to CASSLAPPDRGNSPLHF.

The V and J genes are TRBV18 and TRBJ2-3; TRBD2 is a possible D gene (6 bases). V dropped 0 bases and J dropped 0 bases, with 13 bases sitting between them. Germline CDR1 reads KGHSH; CDR2 reads LQKENI. This CDR3 has 17 residues. The chain's CDR3 is CASSPPGTGASTDTQYF. The CDR3, as DNA: TGTGCCAGCTCACCACCAGGAACGGGAGCTAGCACAGATACGCAGTATTTT.

This clone was seen a handful of times. The chain employs TRBV28 and TRBJ2-7, with D possibly matching TRBD2 (6 bases). The CDR3 runs 13 residues. From germline, CDR1 is MDHEN and CDR2 SYDVKM. The V end lost 8 bases, the J end lost 2 bases, and 13 bases lay between the germline ends. CDR3 loop: CASLTGGTYEQYF. CDR3 bases: TGTGCCAGCTTAACAGGAGGGACCTACGAGCAGTACTTC.

The genes are TRBV28 and TRBJ2-7; 8 positions agree with TRBD1. After removal of 5 bases from V and 3 bases from J, the junction contained 12 bases not matched to a gene. The length of the CDR3 is 16 residues. Germline assignment: CDR1 MDHEN and CDR2 SYDVKM. This CDR3 reads CASSTHDRGDSYEQYF. As DNA, the CDR3 is TGTGCCAGCAGTACCCACGACAGGGGCGACAGCTACGAGCAGTACTTC.

The chain uses TRBV5-8 and TRBJ1-5; D is perhaps TRBD1 (5 bases). Germline CDR1 SGHTS, CDR2 YDEGEE. The CDR3 has 13 amino acids. V lost 5 bases and J 6 bases, leaving 12 bases between the germline ends. The CDR3 DNA sequence: TGTGCCAGCAGGGGGACTTTAGGTCAGCCCCAGCATTTT. Translated, it gives CASRGTLGQPQHF.

The chain recombines TRBV27 with TRBJ1-5; D perhaps matches TRBD1 (6 bases). CDR3 length: 18 residues. Trimming removed 5 bases at V and 1 base at J, with 21 bases between. Germline-derived CDR1 and CDR2 are MNHEY and SMNVEV (reference sequence). CDR3 DNA sequence: TGTGCCAGCAGTCCCCTCGTTATGTACAGGGACAGCAATCAGCCCCAGCATTTT. Translated, it gives CASSPLVMYRDSNQPQHF.

The rearrangement links TRBV14 to TRBJ2-7, with 8 bases fitting TRBD2. Germline assignment: CDR1 SGHDN and CDR2 FVKESK. The V and J ends lost 0 bases and 4 bases, in that order; junction bases with no gene match: 8. This CDR3 spans 16 amino acids. CDR3 sequence: CASSQDGSAGVYEQYF. The CDR3 DNA is TGTGCCAGCAGCCAAGATGGGTCAGCGGGAGTATACGAGCAGTACTTC.

The chain couples TRBV18 to TRBJ1-6; 8 bases align to TRBD1. The CDR3 contains 17 residues. Looked up from germline, CDR1 is KGHSH and CDR2 is LQKENI. J gave up 7 bases and V 3 bases, and 11 bases lay outside the gene matches. This CDR3 is CASSPPTRDRLNSPLHF. In nucleotides, the CDR3 is TGTGCCAGCTCACCTCCGACCCGGGACAGGCTAAATTCACCCCTCCACTTT.

J is TRBJ2-7 and V is TRBV19; 7 bases map to TRBD2. Germline V gene lookup returns CDR1 LNHDA and CDR2 SQIVND (reference sequence). The CDR3 is 14 residues long. V shed 7 bases, J shed 3 bases, and the junction held 9 bases outside the gene matches. The CDR3 bases are TGTGCCAGTACCGCCGGAGGGACTAACTACGAGCAGTACTTC. Residues: CASTAGGTNYEQYF.

J is TRBJ1-4 and V is TRBV19, with TRBD1 identical over 7 bases. This CDR3 has 20 amino acids. Trimming took 11 bases from V and 0 from J; bases not matched to a gene: 24. Germline values: CDR1 LNHDA, CDR2 SQIVND (reference sequence). In DNA, the CDR3 is TGTGCCCCTCCAGGGGGGCGGTCGTCGACTTGGCATGCAACTAATGAAAAACTGTTTTTT. Protein product: CAPPGGRSSTWHATNEKLFF.

The V call is TRBV4-1, the J call TRBJ2-7, with a possible D match to TRBD1 (7 bases). V was pared by 0 bases and J by 3 bases, with 15 bases between. This CDR3 is built from 16 residues. Germline V gene data show CDR1 as MGHRA and CDR2 as YSYEKL. CDR3 nucleotide sequence: TGCGCCAGCAGCCAAGATAGGCAGGGGGGATACTACGAGCAGTACTTC. It yields the protein CASSQDRQGGYYEQYF.

The chain has TRBV9 and TRBJ2-7; 11 bases line up with TRBD2. CDR3 size: 16 residues. V shed 3 bases and J 7 bases; nucleotides not matched to a gene: 12. Germline CDR1 and CDR2: SGDLS and YYNGEE. This CDR3 is CASSDGLAGRIGEQYF. For the CDR3, the DNA is TGTGCCAGCAGCGATGGACTAGCGGGCCGGATAGGTGAGCAGTACTTC.

The chain recombines TRBV29-1 with TRBJ1-1; D is undetermined. The CDR3 is 14 amino acids. The V and J ends lost 6 bases and 2 bases respectively, with 16 bases between them. From germline, CDR1 is SQVTM and CDR2 ANQGSEA. CDR3 protein: CSVYFVVVNTEAFF. As DNA, the CDR3 is TGCAGCGTATACTTCGTTGTGGTAAACACTGAAGCTTTCTTT.

The rearrangement uses TRBV3-1 (or the pseudogene TRBV3-2) and TRBJ2-5, with D unclear. From germline, CDR1 is LGHDT and CDR2 YNNKEL (reference sequence). This CDR3 contains 14 residues. V lost 3 bases, J lost 2 bases, and 10 bases lay in between. CDR3 coding DNA: TGTGCCAGCAGCCACAGCTACAGACAAGAGACCCAGTACTTC. The encoded protein is CASSHSYRQETQYF.

The V gene is TRBV25-1, the J gene TRBJ2-1, with D possibly being TRBD1 (5 bases). V was pared by 8 bases and J by 2 bases, with 7 bases between. Looked up from germline, CDR1 is MGHDK and CDR2 is SYGVNS. CDR3 length: 12 amino acids. In DNA form, the CDR3 reads TGTGCCAGCGTAGGGGCCTACAATGAGCAGTTCTTC. The encoded protein is CASVGAYNEQFF.

Concerning this clone itself: The same CDR3 arises from other DNA sequences in this sample as well. V is TRBV18 and J is TRBJ1-1; 7 bases agree with TRBD1. The CDR3 runs to 13 residues. V lost 3 bases, J lost 3 bases, and 1 base stayed unmatched. CDR1 KGHSH and CDR2 LQKENI come from the germline V gene. Here the CDR3 reads CASSPQGDTEAFF. The CDR3 coding sequence is TGTGCCAGCTCACCCCAGGGGGACACTGAAGCTTTCTTT.

The rearrangement uses TRBV3-1 (or the pseudogene TRBV3-2) and TRBJ2-2; tentatively, D is TRBD1 (5 bases). The germline V and J ends were trimmed by 6 bases and 2 bases, with 16 bases remaining between them. Germline V CDR1 and CDR2: LGHDT, YNNKEL (reference sequence). This CDR3 contains 16 residues. The CDR3 is CASSRPGQPNTGELFF. The CDR3 bases are TGTGCCAGCAGTCGCCCTGGACAACCCAACACCGGGGAGCTGTTTTTT.

On this clone itself: The same CDR3 can be traced to other DNA sequences in this sample. The rearrangement links TRBV6-5 to TRBJ2-5, with D possibly being TRBD2 (6 bases). The CDR3 runs to 15 residues. The V gene lost 0 bases and the J gene lost 1 base, with 9 bases spanning the gap. Germline CDR1 MNHEY, CDR2 SVGAGI. The CDR3 loop reads CASSYSGGLQETQYF. CDR3 nucleotides: TGTGCCAGCAGTTACTCCGGAGGGCTCCAAGAGACCCAGTACTTC.

The chain is built from TRBV12-3 or TRBV12-4 and TRBJ1-5; tentative D call: TRBD1 (5 bases). The CDR3 totals 12 residues. Between the trimmed V and J ends, which lost 4 bases and 7 bases, there was a span of 8 bases. The CDR3 protein is CASSSGSQPQHF. The CDR3 nucleotides read TGTGCCAGCAGTTCAGGGTCCCAGCCCCAGCATTTT.

V is TRBV13 and J is TRBJ2-5; 12 bases agree with TRBD2. The CDR3 consists of 15 residues. Germline CDR1 and CDR2: PRHDT and FYEKMQ (reference sequence). The V segment lost 5 bases and the J segment 5 bases; nucleotides outside the gene matches: 6. The CDR3 DNA reads TGTGCCAGCAGCCCCCGACTAGCGGGAGAGGAGACCCAGTACTTC. This sequence encodes CASSPRLAGEETQYF.

This clone was seen more than once but under ten times. The chain joins TRBV6-5 to TRBJ2-7; tentatively, D is TRBD1 (5 bases). Germline CDR1 reads MNHEY; CDR2 reads SVGAGI. This CDR3 contains 15 residues. The germline V and J ends were trimmed by 5 bases and 4 bases, with 18 bases remaining between them. The CDR3 nucleotides read TGTGCCAGCAGTCGAGACAGTAATTTATTGTACGAGCAGTACTTC. It translates to CASSRDSNLLYEQYF.

This chain links TRBV28 with TRBJ2-7; tentatively, D is TRBD2 (5 bases). The CDR3 contains 16 residues. Germline V gives CDR1 MDHEN, CDR2 SYDVKM. V lost 5 bases and J lost 0, with 17 bases in between. The CDR3 sequence is CASSPPGSRGSYEQYF. As DNA, the CDR3 is TGTGCCAGCAGTCCCCCGGGCTCCCGGGGCTCCTACGAGCAGTACTTC.

The chain couples TRBV27 to TRBJ1-1, with D possibly matching TRBD1 (6 bases). The CDR3 is made up of 15 amino acids. CDR1 is MNHEY, CDR2 SMNVEV, per germline (reference sequence). V was clipped by 7 bases and J by 4 bases, with 19 bases between them. DNA of the CDR3: TGTGCCAGCACGTTCGGGGGGCGCGGACGCACTGAAGCTTTCTTT. Translating it yields CASTFGGRGRTEAFF.

As DNA, the CDR3 is TGTGCCAGCAGTTGGGCGGGAAGCTCCTACAATGAGCAGTTCTTC. It translates to CASSWAGSSYNEQFF. The V and J genes are TRBV27 and TRBJ2-1; weak D call: TRBD2 (6 bases). The germline CDR1 and CDR2 sequences are MNHEY and SMNVEV (reference sequence). This CDR3 is 15 amino acids long. The V and J ends lost 4 bases and 0 bases respectively, with 10 bases between them.